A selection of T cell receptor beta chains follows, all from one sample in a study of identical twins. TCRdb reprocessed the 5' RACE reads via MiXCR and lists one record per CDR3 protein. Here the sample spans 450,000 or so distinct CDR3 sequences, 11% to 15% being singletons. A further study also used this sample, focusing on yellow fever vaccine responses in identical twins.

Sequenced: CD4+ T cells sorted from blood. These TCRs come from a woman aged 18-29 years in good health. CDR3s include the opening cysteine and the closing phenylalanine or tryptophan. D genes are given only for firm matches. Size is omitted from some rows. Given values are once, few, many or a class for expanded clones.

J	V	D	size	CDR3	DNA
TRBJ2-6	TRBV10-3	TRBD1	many	CAITRGQPSGANVLTF	TGTGCCATCACCAGGGGACAGCCCTCTGGGGCCAACGTCCTGACTTTC
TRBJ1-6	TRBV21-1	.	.	CASSPKGARNSPLHF	TGTGCCAGCAGCCCCAAGGGGGCGCGTAATTCACCCCTCCACTTT
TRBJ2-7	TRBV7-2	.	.	CASSLVTDSYEQYF	TGTGCCAGCAGCTTAGTAACAGATTCCTACGAGCAGTACTTC
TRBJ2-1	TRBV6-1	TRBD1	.	CASGGDRGFNEQFF	TGTGCCAGCGGTGGGGACAGGGGTTTCAATGAGCAGTTCTTC
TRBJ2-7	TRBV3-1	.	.	CASSQVWGGGYEQYF	TGTGCCAGCAGCCAAGTGTGGGGGGGCGGCTACGAGCAGTACTTC
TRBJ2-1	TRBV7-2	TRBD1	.	CASSVGTEAYNEQFF	TGTGCCAGCAGCGTAGGGACAGAGGCTTACAATGAGCAGTTCTTC
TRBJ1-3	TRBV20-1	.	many	CSARDGGLGNTIYF	TGCAGTGCTAGAGATGGGGGGCTAGGAAACACCATATATTTT
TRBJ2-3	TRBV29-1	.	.	CSVDPGEDTQYF	TGCAGCGTTGATCCGGGGGAGGATACGCAGTATTTT
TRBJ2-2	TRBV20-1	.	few	CSASIGGQHNGELFF	TGCAGTGCTAGTATCGGGGGGCAGCATAACGGGGAGCTGTTTTTT
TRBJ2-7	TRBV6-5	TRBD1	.	CASSYSGTGNYEQYF	TGTGCCAGCAGTTACTCCGGGACAGGGAACTACGAGCAGTACTTC
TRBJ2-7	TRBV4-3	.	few	CASSQESTWGGQALYEQYF	TGCGCCAGCAGCCAAGAGTCTACATGGGGGGGACAGGCGCTCTACGAGCAGTACTTC
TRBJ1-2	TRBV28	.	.	CASSAGTPGYTF	TGTGCCAGCAGTGCCGGGACACCCGGCTACACCTTC
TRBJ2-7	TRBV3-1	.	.	CASSQVSSGSYEQYF	TGTGCCAGCAGCCAAGTATCCAGCGGATCCTACGAGCAGTACTTC
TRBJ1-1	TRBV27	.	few	CASSSNRRQGRNTEAFF	TGTGCCAGCAGTTCCAACCGGAGGCAGGGGAGGAACACTGAAGCTTTCTTT